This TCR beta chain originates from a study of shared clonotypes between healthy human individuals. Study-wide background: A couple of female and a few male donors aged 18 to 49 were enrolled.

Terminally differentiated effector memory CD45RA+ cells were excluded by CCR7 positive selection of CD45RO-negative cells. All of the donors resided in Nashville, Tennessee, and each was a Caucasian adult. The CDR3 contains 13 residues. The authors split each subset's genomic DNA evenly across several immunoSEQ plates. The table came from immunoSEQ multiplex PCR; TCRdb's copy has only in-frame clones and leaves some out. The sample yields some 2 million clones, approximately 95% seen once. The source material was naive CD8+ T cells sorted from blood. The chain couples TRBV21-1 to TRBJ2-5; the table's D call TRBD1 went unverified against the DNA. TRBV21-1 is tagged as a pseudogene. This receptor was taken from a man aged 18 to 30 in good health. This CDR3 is CASNLDREETQYF. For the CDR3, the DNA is TGTGCCAGCAACCTGGACAGGGAAGAGACCCAGTACTTC.